The present T cell receptor beta chain was sequenced within a study of shared clonotypes between healthy human individuals. This clone was observed a single time. Its cognate antigen is unknown. Authors' methods: Quality scores were absent from the junction-only immunoSEQ sequences, so filtering differed. The repertoire was sequenced with immunoSEQ multiplex PCR; TCRdb's copy has only in-frame clones and lacks some. V and J calls plus clone size are reproduced from that table; the DNA served to infer D and trimming. The table has roughly 2,000,000 clones, roughly 93% seen once; the top ten hold 1.5% to 2%. Study outcomes and limitations: Sampling was confined to blood; repertoires within tissues likely differ. The authors expected sequencing depth to affect clonotype sharing among donors.

CD45RO negativity and positive selection for CCR7 defined naive CD8 cells, a population that excluded terminally differentiated effector memory CD45RA+ cells. Sequenced: naive CD8+ T cells from PBMCs. The clonotype was recovered from a man between 18 and 35 years old in good health. Some clones in this sample may be carry-over from other donors' samples.

Written as DNA, the CDR3 is TGTGCCAGCAGTTTAGCGACAGACAATGAGCAGTTCTTC. Amino acid sequence: CASSLATDNEQFF. The chain is built from TRBV28 and TRBJ2-1, with D maybe TRBD1 (5 bases). Germline V lookup: CDR1 MDHEN, CDR2 SYDVKM. This CDR3 has 13 residues. Trimming took 2 bases from V and 5 from J, leaving 7 bases between them. The full variable domain, its missing parts supplied by reference TRBV28 and TRBJ2-1, is DVKVTQSSRYLVKRTGEKVFLECVQDMDHENMFWYRQDPGLGLRLIYFSYDVKMKEKGDIPEGYSVSREKKERFSLILESASTNQTSMYLCASSLATDNEQFFGPGTRLTVL.